The sample holds many counts of the clone carrying this T cell receptor (beta chain). Its matching antigen is unknown. The data derive from a study of read filtering for tumor transcriptome and immune sequencing. On the study more broadly: Transcriptome libraries were built from DNase-treated RNA. Per sample, TCR-region reads ranged about 4.05 to 10.27 million by IR-seq, roughly 85 to 1,300 by RNA-seq.

V gave up 0 bases and J gave up 6 bases; unmatched junction bases: 8. The CDR3 contains 16 residues. Germline V CDR1 and CDR2: LNHDA, SQIVND (reference sequence). From approximately 400 ng of RNA, a library with molecular barcoded alpha/delta and beta/gamma adaptors was made. TCRdb reprocessed the reads via MiXCR and lists one record per CDR3 protein. There are more than 45,000 distinct CDR3 sequences in the sample; about 19% occur only once, and 15% lies in the top ten. Study-level results: The sorted CD138-negative fraction was a mixed bone marrow immune population, not purified T cells.

This sequence was found in a donor at least 40 years old with multiple myeloma. Sequencing was done on a sample of a population of CD138-negative cells sorted from bone marrow. The genes are TRBV19 and TRBJ2-7; TRBD2 matches 10 bases. The DNA of the CDR3 is TGTGCCAGTAGTATAGATCTTGGTCTAGCGGGAGCCGAGCAGTACTTC. Its translation: CASSIDLGLAGAEQYF.